A selection of T cell receptor beta chains follows, all from one sample in a study of T cell responses to AZD1222 COVID-19 vaccine. Measured with immunoSEQ multiplex PCR; TCRdb has only the in-frame clones, and not every one. The sample lists about 35,000 clones, about nine tenths seen once, with approximately 10% in the top ten. The sample was peripheral blood, taken 28 days after the second AZD1222 dose. Source of these receptors: an adult who received the AZD1222 COVID-19 vaccine. The CDR3 runs from the conserved cysteine through the conserved F or W. A D gene is named only where the DNA matches it firmly. Expanded clones are given a class, and other clones once, few, many or no size at all.

V gene	clone size	CDR3 length	D gene	J gene	CDR3 protein	CDR3 DNA
TRBV10-1	.	14	.	TRBJ2-3	CASSRLTITDTQYF	TGCGCCAGCAGCCGACTTACGATCACAGATACGCAGTATTTT
TRBV11-2	once	11	.	TRBJ1-3	CASRAGGTIYF	TGTGCCAGCCGGGCCGGAGGCACCATATATTTT
TRBV6-1	.	13	.	TRBJ1-5	CASSDTPPQPQHF	TGTGCCAGCAGTGATACCCCCCCTCAGCCCCAGCATTTT
TRBV5-1	.	16	.	TRBJ2-6	CASSLSSVTGANVLTF	TGCGCCAGCAGCTTGAGTTCTGTTACTGGGGCCAACGTCCTGACTTTC
TRBV7-2	.	14	.	TRBJ2-1	CASSSRALYNEQFF	TGTGCCAGCAGCTCCCGGGCCTTATACAATGAGCAGTTCTTC
TRBV5-1	.	14	TRBD1	TRBJ1-5	CASSLGQGTQPQHF	TGCGCCAGCAGCTTGGGACAGGGGACTCAGCCCCAGCATTTT
TRBV28	.	13	.	TRBJ1-2	CASRAFKLWSYTF	TGTGCCAGCAGGGCCTTTAAACTATGGAGCTACACCTTC
TRBV27	.	12	.	TRBJ2-2	CASGYQIWSLFF	TGTGCCAGCGGCTATCAGATCTGGTCGCTGTTTTTT
TRBV5-1	.	15	.	TRBJ2-1	CASSPLLGQSNEQFF	TGCGCCAGCAGCCCTCTTCTTGGGCAGTCCAATGAGCAGTTCTTC
TRBV18	.	14	TRBD1	TRBJ1-1	CASSPGQGATEAFF	TGTGCCAGCTCACCAGGACAGGGGGCAACTGAAGCTTTCTTT
TRBV5-1	.	13	TRBD2	TRBJ2-5	CASSITGGETQYF	TGCGCCAGCAGCATTACGGGAGGGGAGACCCAGTACTTC
TRBV5-4	few	15	.	TRBJ2-1	CASSKPASSYNEQFF	TGTGCCAGCAGTAAACCGGCGAGCTCCTACAATGAGCAGTTCTTC
TRBV5-1	.	16	TRBD1	TRBJ2-3	CASSPDRGEVTDTQYF	TGCGCCAGCAGCCCCGACAGGGGGGAAGTCACAGATACGCAGTATTTT
TRBV11-3	.	14	.	TRBJ2-7	CASSLVSASYEQYF	TGTGCCAGCAGCTTAGTGTCAGCGTCCTACGAGCAGTACTTC
TRBV29-1	.	10	.	TRBJ1-2	CSVVRDGYTF	TGCAGCGTTGTAAGGGATGGCTACACCTTC
TRBV11-3	.	13	.	TRBJ2-1	CASSARADNEQFF	TGTGCCAGCAGCGCCCGGGCAGACAATGAGCAGTTCTTC
TRBV7-9	.	16	.	TRBJ2-2	CASSLGGSANTGELFF	TGTGCCAGCAGCTTAGGTGGTAGCGCGAACACCGGGGAGCTGTTTTTT
TRBV28	once	13	TRBD1	TRBJ1-2	CASKTQGAYGYTF	TGTGCCAGCAAAACACAGGGGGCGTATGGCTACACCTTC
TRBV7-2	.	14	TRBD1	TRBJ2-7	CASSYGQGADEQYF	TGTGCCAGCAGCTACGGCCAGGGGGCCGACGAGCAGTACTTC
TRBV2	once	16	TRBD2	TRBJ2-3	CASSEGPSGSTDTQYF	TGTGCCAGCAGTGAAGGGCCTAGCGGGAGCACAGATACGCAGTATTTT
TRBV7-8	once	19	TRBD1	TRBJ1-1	CASSLVQGAAILMNTEAFF	TGTGCCAGCAGCTTAGTCCAGGGGGCCGCTATTTTAATGAACACTGAAGCTTTCTTT
TRBV2	few	12	.	TRBJ1-2	CASSEDRAGYTF	TGTGCCAGCAGTGAAGACAGGGCTGGCTACACCTTC
TRBV7-3	.	15	TRBD2	TRBJ2-2	CASSFLAGPTGELFF	TGTGCCAGCAGCTTCCTAGCGGGACCCACCGGGGAGCTGTTTTTT
TRBV7-3	.	13	TRBD2	TRBJ2-7	CASSRSGSYEQYF	TGTGCCAGCAGTCGTAGCGGGAGTTACGAGCAGTACTTC
TRBV15	once	13	.	TRBJ2-2	CATSREGPGELFF	TGTGCCACCAGCAGAGAGGGTCCCGGGGAGCTGTTTTTT
TRBV3-1/TRBV3-2	.	14	TRBD1	TRBJ1-6	CASSQGDRDSPLHF	TGTGCCAGCAGCCAAGGCGACAGGGATTCACCCCTCCACTTT
TRBV3-1/TRBV3-2	.	15	.	TRBJ2-3	CASSQVQGVADTQYF	TGTGCCAGCAGCCAAGTGCAGGGCGTCGCAGATACGCAGTATTTT
TRBV1	.	15	.	TRBJ1-5	CTSSQVRQGNQPQHF	TGCACCAGCAGCCAAGTGCGACAGGGAAATCAGCCCCAGCATTTT
TRBV7-8	.	16	.	TRBJ1-2	CASSLGGGVLNYGYTF	TGTGCCAGCAGCTTAGGTGGAGGGGTTTTGAACTATGGCTACACCTTC
TRBV5-1	.	14	.	TRBJ1-1	CASSLGQTNTEAFF	TGCGCCAGCAGCTTGGGGCAGACCAACACTGAAGCTTTCTTT
TRBV30	.	17	.	TRBJ1-2	CAWRGGKVGHINYGYTF	TGTGCCTGGAGGGGGGGAAAGGTGGGACATATTAACTATGGCTACACCTTC
TRBV9	.	18	TRBD2	TRBJ2-1	CASSVVGVASGPHNEQFF	TGTGCCAGCAGCGTAGTGGGGGTGGCTAGCGGCCCTCACAATGAGCAGTTCTTC
TRBV5-1	.	15	TRBD1	TRBJ2-7	CASSRNRGLVDEQYF	TGCGCCAGCAGCAGAAACAGGGGGCTGGTCGACGAGCAGTACTTC
TRBV11-2	.	18	TRBD2	TRBJ2-1	CASSLYAGGPRSYNEQFF	TGTGCCAGCAGCTTATACGCGGGGGGGCCCCGCTCCTACAATGAGCAGTTCTTC
TRBV2	.	14	.	TRBJ2-3	CASRVTSSTDTQYF	TGTGCCAGCAGAGTTACTAGCAGCACAGATACGCAGTATTTT
TRBV5-1	.	13	.	TRBJ2-1	CASSLVAGDEQFF	TGCGCCAGCAGCTTGGTGGCCGGGGATGAGCAGTTCTTC
TRBV6-1	.	14	.	TRBJ2-7	CASSETAASYEQYF	TGTGCCAGCAGTGAAACGGCCGCCTCCTACGAGCAGTACTTC
TRBV3-1/TRBV3-2	.	13	.	TRBJ1-2	CASSQDFRGGYTF	TGTGCCAGCAGCCAAGATTTCAGGGGTGGCTACACCTTC
TRBV28	.	16	TRBD2	TRBJ2-1	CASRILGEGLYNEQFF	TGTGCCAGCAGGATCTTGGGGGAGGGCTTGTACAATGAGCAGTTCTTC
TRBV2	.	12	.	TRBJ1-4	CASSEEGFGLFF	TGTGCCAGCAGTGAAGAGGGGTTCGGACTGTTTTTT
TRBV19	few	15	.	TRBJ1-5	CASSPPTGTHQPQHF	TGTGCCAGTAGCCCACCGACCGGCACTCATCAGCCCCAGCATTTT
TRBV6-6	once	12	.	TRBJ1-2	CANWALDYGYTF	TGTGCCAACTGGGCGCTCGACTATGGCTACACCTTC
TRBV7-9	.	15	.	TRBJ1-2	CASSPRTRSEYGYTF	TGTGCCAGCAGCCCGCGGACCCGGTCGGAATATGGCTACACCTTC
TRBV12-3/TRBV12-4	.	13	.	TRBJ2-1	CASSLALRAEQFF	TGTGCCAGCAGTTTAGCCCTGCGAGCGGAGCAGTTCTTC
TRBV28	.	16	TRBD1	TRBJ1-5	CASSFDRAHSNQPQHF	TGTGCCAGCAGTTTCGACAGGGCTCATAGCAATCAGCCCCAGCATTTT
TRBV6-5	.	14	TRBD1	TRBJ1-5	CASSYTGERQPQHF	TGTGCCAGCAGTTATACAGGGGAGCGTCAGCCCCAGCATTTT
TRBV2	.	13	.	TRBJ1-2	CASSKDGYYGYTF	TGTGCCAGCTCAAAGGACGGATACTATGGCTACACCTTC
TRBV13	.	16	TRBD1	TRBJ1-5	CASSLGLSGGDQPQHF	TGTGCCAGCAGCTTAGGCCTGTCAGGGGGCGATCAGCCCCAGCATTTT
TRBV15	.	14	TRBD1	TRBJ1-6	CATSSRTGWSPLHF	TGTGCCACCAGCTCCCGGACAGGGTGGTCACCCCTCCACTTT
TRBV5-1	.	17	TRBD1	TRBJ1-1	CASSQIIIGGKDTEAFF	TGCGCCAGCAGCCAAATTATTATAGGGGGCAAGGACACTGAAGCTTTCTTT
TRBV4-1	.	15	TRBD1	TRBJ2-1	CASSQRQGFYNEQFF	TGCGCCAGCAGCCAACGACAGGGGTTCTACAATGAGCAGTTCTTC
TRBV7-8	once	14	.	TRBJ2-3	CASSLQGPTDTQYF	TGTGCCAGCAGCCTACAGGGTCCCACAGATACGCAGTATTTT
TRBV6-5	.	15	.	TRBJ1-4	CASRLGSAPNEKLFF	TGTGCCAGCAGGCTAGGGAGCGCACCTAATGAAAAACTGTTTTTT
TRBV18	.	15	TRBD1	TRBJ2-3	CASSPMTGGHNTQYF	TGTGCCAGCTCACCAATGACAGGGGGACATAATACGCAGTATTTT
TRBV6-5	few	15	TRBD1	TRBJ1-2	CASRDGKTGFSGYTF	TGTGCCAGCAGGGATGGGAAGACAGGGTTTAGCGGCTACACCTTC